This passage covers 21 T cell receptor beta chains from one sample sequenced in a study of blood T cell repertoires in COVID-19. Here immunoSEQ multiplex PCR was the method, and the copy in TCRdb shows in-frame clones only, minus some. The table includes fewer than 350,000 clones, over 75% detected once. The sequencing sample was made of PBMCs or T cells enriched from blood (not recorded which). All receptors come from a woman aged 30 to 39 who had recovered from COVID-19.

The CDR3 loop is CASSPTESVNTEAFF. The CDR3 DNA sequence: TGTGCCAGCAGCCCCACAGAAAGTGTAAACACTGAAGCTTTCTTT. The V call is TRBV7-9, the J call TRBJ1-1; D is unresolved. V was cut by 5 bases and J by 2 bases, with 15 bases left in between. In germline, CDR1 is SEHNR, CDR2 FQNEAQ (reference sequence). The CDR3 totals 15 residues.

This chain's CDR3 is CASSPKWTSDRSRETQYF. The CDR3 region has the DNA TGTGCCAGCAGCCCAAAATGGACTAGCGACCGGAGTCGGGAGACCCAGTACTTC. The chain employs TRBV14 and TRBJ2-5; TRBD2 matches at 9 bases. The CDR3 contains 18 residues. Per germline, CDR1 SGHDN and CDR2 FVKESK. Unmatched junction bases numbered 17, after V lost 4 bases and J lost 5 bases.

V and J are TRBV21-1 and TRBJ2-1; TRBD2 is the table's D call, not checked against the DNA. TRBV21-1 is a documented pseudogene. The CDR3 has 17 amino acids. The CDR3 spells CASSTKRRTSGYNEQFF. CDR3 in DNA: TGTGCCAGCAGCACAAAACGCAGGACTAGCGGGTACAATGAGCAGTTCTTC.

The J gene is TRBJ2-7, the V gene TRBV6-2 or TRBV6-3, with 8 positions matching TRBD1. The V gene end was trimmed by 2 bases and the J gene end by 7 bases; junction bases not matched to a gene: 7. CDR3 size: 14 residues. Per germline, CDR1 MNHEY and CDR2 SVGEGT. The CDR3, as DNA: TGTGCCAGCAGTTACCAGGACAGGGAAAGAGAGCAGTACTTC. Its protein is CASSYQDREREQYF.

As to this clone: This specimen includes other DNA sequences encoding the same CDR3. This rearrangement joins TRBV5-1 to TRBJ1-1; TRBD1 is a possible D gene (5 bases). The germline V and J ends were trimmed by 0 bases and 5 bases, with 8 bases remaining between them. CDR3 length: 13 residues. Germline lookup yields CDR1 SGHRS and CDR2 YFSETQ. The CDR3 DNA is TGCGCCAGCAGCTTGGGCGGGGGAACTGAAGCTTTCTTT. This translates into CASSLGGGTEAFF.

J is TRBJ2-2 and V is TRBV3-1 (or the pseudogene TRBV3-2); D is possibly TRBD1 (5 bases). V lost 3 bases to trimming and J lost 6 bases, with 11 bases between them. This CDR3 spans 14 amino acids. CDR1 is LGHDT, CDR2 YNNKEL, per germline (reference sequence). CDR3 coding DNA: TGTGCCAGCAGCCATTTAGGGGAAGCCGGGGAGCTGTTTTTT. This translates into CASSHLGEAGELFF.

DNA for the CDR3: TGCGCCAGCAGCCAAGATGTTCGGGGGGGAATCTTGGCTGGGGCCAACGTCCTGACTTTC. Translated: CASSQDVRGGILAGANVLTF. The chain carries TRBV4-3 and TRBJ2-6, with 8 bases lining up with TRBD2. V dropped 0 bases and J dropped 2; count of bases not matched to a gene: 12. Per germline, CDR1 LGHNA and CDR2 YSLEER. The CDR3 totals 20 residues.

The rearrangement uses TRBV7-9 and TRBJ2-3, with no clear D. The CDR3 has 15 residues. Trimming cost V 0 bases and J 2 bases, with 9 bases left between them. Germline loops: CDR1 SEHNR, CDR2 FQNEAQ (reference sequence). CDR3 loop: CASSLALDITDTQYF. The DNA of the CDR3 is TGTGCCAGCAGCTTAGCGCTAGATATCACAGATACGCAGTATTTT.

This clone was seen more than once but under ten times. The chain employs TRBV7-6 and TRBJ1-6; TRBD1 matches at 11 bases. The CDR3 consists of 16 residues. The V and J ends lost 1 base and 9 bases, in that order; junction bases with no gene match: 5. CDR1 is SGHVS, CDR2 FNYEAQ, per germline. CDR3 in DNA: TGTGCCAGCAGCTTAGGACCGGGGACAGGGGGTTCACCCCTCCACTTT. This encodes CASSLGPGTGGSPLHF.

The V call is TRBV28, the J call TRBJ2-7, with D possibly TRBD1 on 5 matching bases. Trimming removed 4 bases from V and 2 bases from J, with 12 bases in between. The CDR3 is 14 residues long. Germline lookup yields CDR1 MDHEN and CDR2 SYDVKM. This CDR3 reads CASSSPGQTYEQYF. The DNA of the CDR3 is TGTGCCAGCAGTTCCCCAGGGCAGACCTACGAGCAGTACTTC.

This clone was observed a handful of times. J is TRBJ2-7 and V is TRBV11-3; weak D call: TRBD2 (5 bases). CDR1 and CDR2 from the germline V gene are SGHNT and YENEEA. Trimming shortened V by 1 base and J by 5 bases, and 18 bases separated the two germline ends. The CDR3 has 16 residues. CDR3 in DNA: TGTGCCAGCAGCTTAGGGACCGATATAGACTACGACGAGCAGTACTTC. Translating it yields CASSLGTDIDYDEQYF.

In nucleotides, the CDR3 is TGTGCCAGCAGCTTAAAATCCGTCGGCGAGCAGTACTTC. This encodes CASSLKSVGEQYF. The chain links TRBV7-8 to TRBJ2-7; D is unclear. This CDR3 region has 13 residues. Trimming removed 2 bases from V and 6 bases from J, with 11 bases in between. Germline CDR1 reads SGHVS; CDR2 reads FQNEAQ.

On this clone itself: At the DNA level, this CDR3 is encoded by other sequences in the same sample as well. CDR3 coding DNA: TGTGCCAGCAGTCCAAATAGCAATCAGCCCCAGCATTTT. Translating it yields CASSPNSNQPQHF. This chain joins TRBV6-4 and TRBJ1-5, with D hard to call. Trimming shortened V by 5 bases and J by 0 bases, and 5 bases separated the two germline ends. Per germline, CDR1 MRHNA and CDR2 SNTAGT. There are 13 residues in the CDR3.

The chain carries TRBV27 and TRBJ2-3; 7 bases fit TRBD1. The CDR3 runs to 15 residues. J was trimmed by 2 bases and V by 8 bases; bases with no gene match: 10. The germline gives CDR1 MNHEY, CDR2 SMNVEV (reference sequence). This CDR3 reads CASAFDRVVTDTQYF. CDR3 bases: TGTGCCAGCGCCTTCGACAGGGTAGTCACAGATACGCAGTATTTT.

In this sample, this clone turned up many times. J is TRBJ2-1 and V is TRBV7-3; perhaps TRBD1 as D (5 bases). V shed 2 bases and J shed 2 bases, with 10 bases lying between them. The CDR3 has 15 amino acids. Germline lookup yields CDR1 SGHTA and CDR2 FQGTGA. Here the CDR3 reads CASSLAAGPYNEQFF. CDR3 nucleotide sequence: TGTGCCAGCAGCTTAGCGGCAGGGCCCTACAATGAGCAGTTCTTC.

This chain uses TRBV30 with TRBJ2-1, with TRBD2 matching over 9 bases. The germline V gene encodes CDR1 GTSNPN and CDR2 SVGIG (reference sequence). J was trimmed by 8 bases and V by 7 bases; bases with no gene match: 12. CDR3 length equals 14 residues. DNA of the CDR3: TGTGCCTATGTCGCGGGAGGGCGCGTCGATGAGCAGTTCTTC. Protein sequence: CAYVAGGRVDEQFF.

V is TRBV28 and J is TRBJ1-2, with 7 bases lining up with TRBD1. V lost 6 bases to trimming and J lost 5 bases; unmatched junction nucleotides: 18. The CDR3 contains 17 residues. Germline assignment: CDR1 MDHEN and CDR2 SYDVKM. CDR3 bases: TGTGCCAGCAGCTCCGGTGGGACAGCGCCGGTTCTTTATGGCTACACCTTC. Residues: CASSSGGTAPVLYGYTF.

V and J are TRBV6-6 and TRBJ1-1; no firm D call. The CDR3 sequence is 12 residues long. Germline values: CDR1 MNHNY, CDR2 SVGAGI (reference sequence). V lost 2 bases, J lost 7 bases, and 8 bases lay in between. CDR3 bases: TGTGCCAGCAGTTACGGAGGGTTTGAAGCTTTCTTT. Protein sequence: CASSYGGFEAFF.

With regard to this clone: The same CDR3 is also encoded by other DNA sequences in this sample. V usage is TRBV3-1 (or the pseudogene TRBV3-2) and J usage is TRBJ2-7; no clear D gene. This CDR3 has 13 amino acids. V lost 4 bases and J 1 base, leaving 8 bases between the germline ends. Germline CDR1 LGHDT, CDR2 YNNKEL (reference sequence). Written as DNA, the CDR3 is TGTGCCAGCAGCCCCCATAGTTCCTACGAGCAGTACTTC. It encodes CASSPHSSYEQYF.

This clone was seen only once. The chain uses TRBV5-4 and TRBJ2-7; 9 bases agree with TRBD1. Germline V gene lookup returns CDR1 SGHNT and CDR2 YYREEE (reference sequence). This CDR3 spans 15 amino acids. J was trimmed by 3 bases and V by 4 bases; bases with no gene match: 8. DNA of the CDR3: TGTGCCAGCAGCGGGGGACAGGGAGGAGTCTACGAGCAGTACTTC. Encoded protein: CASSGGQGGVYEQYF.

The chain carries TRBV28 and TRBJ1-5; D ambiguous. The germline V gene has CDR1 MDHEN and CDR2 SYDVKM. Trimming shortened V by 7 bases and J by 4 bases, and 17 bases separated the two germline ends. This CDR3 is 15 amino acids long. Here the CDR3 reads CASTPHGGENQPQHF. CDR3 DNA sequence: TGTGCCAGCACCCCTCATGGAGGCGAAAATCAGCCCCAGCATTTT.